These 30 T cell receptor beta chains were all obtained from the same sample, sequenced in a study of response to subunit inactivated influenza vaccine. MiXCR, run by TCRdb on the RT-PCR reads, gives a single entry per CDR3 protein. The sample has 550,000 to 800,000 distinct CDR3 sequences; 15% to 17% are singletons. The input for sequencing was PBMCs from blood, taken 11 to 12 days after vaccination. The receptor set was obtained from a man aged 50-60 years who received an inactivated influenza vaccine.

At least ten counts were recorded for this clonotype. The V call is TRBV25-1, the J call TRBJ2-1; possibly TRBD1 or TRBD2 for D (5 bases each). Germline loops: CDR1 MGHDK, CDR2 SYGVNS. V lost 3 bases and J lost 5, with 8 bases in between. This CDR3 contains 13 residues. The CDR3 here is CASSEGRHNEQFF. In nucleotides, the CDR3 is TGTGCCAGCAGTGAGGGACGACACAATGAGCAGTTCTTC.

This clonotype came up many times. The chain uses TRBV4-1 and TRBJ2-7; TRBD2 matches at 12 bases. The V gene's germline CDR1 is MGHRA and CDR2 YSYEKL. The CDR3 spans 15 residues. With 4 bases clipped from V and 2 bases from J, the junction kept 3 bases outside the gene matches. The CDR3 DNA follows: TGCGCCAGCAGCCTTCGACTAGCGGGGGCCTACGAGCAGTACTTC. Translating gives CASSLRLAGAYEQYF.

This chain connects TRBV30 to TRBJ2-7, with 9 bases matching TRBD1. The CDR3 contains 17 residues. V lost 0 bases to trimming and J lost 1 base; unmatched junction nucleotides: 10. From germline, CDR1 is GTSNPN and CDR2 SVGIG (reference sequence). For the CDR3, the DNA is TGTGCCTGGAGTGTACAGGGGGCCGGGGGGTTATCCTACGAGCAGTACTTC. Amino acid sequence: CAWSVQGAGGLSYEQYF.

There are a few counts of this clonotype. V and J are TRBV20-1 and TRBJ2-2, with 8 bases aligning to TRBD2. Per germline, CDR1 DFQATT and CDR2 SNEGSKA (reference sequence). Losses at the gene ends were 6 bases for V and 0 bases for J; bases not matched to a gene: 9. CDR3 length: 16 residues. This CDR3 reads CSAQATGGPNTGELFF. The CDR3 DNA follows: TGCAGTGCGCAGGCCACGGGAGGGCCGAACACCGGGGAGCTGTTTTTT.

The chain joins TRBV20-1 to TRBJ2-3; D ambiguous. Trimming stripped 2 bases from V and 4 bases from J, with 22 bases between. This CDR3 is 17 amino acids long. Germline V gene sequence: CDR1 DFQATT, CDR2 SNEGSKA (reference sequence). The CDR3 region is CSARPRWVARVPDTQYF. CDR3 DNA: TGCAGTGCTAGACCCCGGTGGGTAGCCCGTGTTCCAGATACGCAGTATTTT.

V is TRBV29-1 and J is TRBJ2-5, with D maybe TRBD2 (5 bases). Trimming took off 4 bases at V and 5 bases at J, with 14 bases between the two ends. This CDR3 is built from 13 residues. Looked up from germline, CDR1 is SQVTM and CDR2 is ANQGSEA. This CDR3 reads CSVGKAPGETQYF. The CDR3 DNA sequence: TGCAGCGTTGGAAAAGCCCCGGGGGAGACCCAGTACTTC.

This clonotype was counted at least ten times. The chain has TRBV4-2 and TRBJ2-5, with 9 bases lining up with TRBD1. J gave up 5 bases and V 3 bases, and 10 bases lay outside the gene matches. The CDR3 runs 16 residues. Germline loops: CDR1 LGHNA, CDR2 YNFKEQ. The CDR3 coding sequence is TGTGCCAGCAGCCACGTGTTAACAGGGGGCATCGAGACCCAGTACTTC. Translating it yields CASSHVLTGGIETQYF.

The V call is TRBV10-3, the J call TRBJ2-1; TRBD2 aligns across 7 bases. J lost 5 bases, V lost 10 bases, and 8 bases had no gene match. Germline values: CDR1 ENHRY, CDR2 SYGVKD. This CDR3 is built from 13 residues. The CDR3 bases are TGTGCCACGGTTAGCGGGCCAAACAATGAGCAGTTCTTC. It yields the protein CATVSGPNNEQFF.

This clonotype was observed a few times. The genes are TRBV4-3 and TRBJ2-3, with a possible D match to TRBD2 (6 bases). This CDR3 comprises 18 residues. Trimming took off 0 bases at V and 2 bases at J, with 18 bases between the two ends. CDR1 LGHNA and CDR2 YSLEER come from the germline V gene. The CDR3 region has the DNA TGCGCCAGCAGCCAAGATTTGGAGGGATACCATGCCACAGATACGCAGTATTTT. Residues: CASSQDLEGYHATDTQYF.

The sample holds a few counts of this clonotype. The V call is TRBV19, the J call TRBJ2-1; weak D call: TRBD2 (5 bases). The CDR3 runs to 13 residues. The germline V gene has CDR1 LNHDA and CDR2 SQIVND (reference sequence). The V gene lost 1 base and the J gene lost 7 bases, with 8 bases spanning the gap. CDR3 bases: TGTGCCAGTAGTATAGGGAGGCGGAATGAGCAGTTCTTC. Translation gives CASSIGRRNEQFF.

This clonotype was counted only a few times. The chain couples TRBV15 to TRBJ2-3, with 9 bases identical to TRBD2. This CDR3 comprises 16 residues. Looked up from germline, CDR1 is LNHNV and CDR2 is YYDKDF (reference sequence). V dropped 2 bases and J dropped 2; count of bases not matched to a gene: 5. CDR3 sequence reads: CATSRFLAGTTDTQYF. CDR3 DNA: TGTGCCACCAGCAGATTCCTAGCGGGAACCACAGATACGCAGTATTTT.

This clonotype was observed a handful of times. V gene TRBV5-1 combines with J gene TRBJ2-7; D may be TRBD2 (5 bases). This CDR3 has 15 residues. Per the germline V gene, CDR1 is SGHRS and CDR2 is YFSETQ. Trimming left V 4 bases short and J 0 bases short, with 14 bases between. CDR3 coding DNA: TGCGCCAGCAGCGCAGACGACTATGACTCCTACGAGCAGTACTTC. Translation gives CASSADDYDSYEQYF. The whole variable domain, remainder taken from reference TRBV5-1 and TRBJ2-7, is KAGVTQTPRYLIKTRGQQVTLSCSPISGHRSVSWYQQTPGQGLQFLFEYFSETQRNKGNFPGRFSGRQFSNSRSEMNVSTLELGDSALYLCASSADDYDSYEQYFGPGTRLTVT.

The chain links TRBV30 to TRBJ1-5; 7 bases agree with TRBD1. CDR3 length: 14 amino acids. CDR1 is GTSNPN and CDR2 is SVGIG in the germline V gene (reference sequence). Trimming cost V 4 bases and J 5 bases; bases outside gene matches: 8. The CDR3 spells CAWNGGGAHQPQHF. CDR3 bases: TGTGCCTGGAACGGAGGGGGCGCACATCAGCCCCAGCATTTT.

The chain couples TRBV28 to TRBJ1-6; D remains ambiguous. Germline lookup yields CDR1 MDHEN and CDR2 SYDVKM. The CDR3 loop spans 15 amino acids. V gave up 5 bases and J gave up 3 bases, with 11 bases separating them. The chain's CDR3 is CASSNKINYNSPLHF. CDR3 sequence (DNA): TGTGCCAGCAGTAATAAGATTAACTATAATTCACCCCTCCACTTT.

This clonotype was seen at least ten times. The CDR3 protein is CASGVQGLAYEQYF. The CDR3 bases are TGCGCCAGCGGGGTACAGGGCTTGGCCTACGAGCAGTACTTC. The chain couples TRBV10-2 to TRBJ2-7, with TRBD1 as a possible D gene (6 bases). Looked up from germline, CDR1 is WSHSY and CDR2 is SAAADI. This CDR3 region has 14 residues. Trimming left V 8 bases short and J 2 bases short, with 16 bases between.

J is TRBJ2-7 and V is TRBV7-2; 7 bases are a match to TRBD2. Trimming at V came to 5 bases and at J to 5 bases, leaving 18 bases not matched to a gene. Germline assignment: CDR1 SGHTA and CDR2 FQGNSA. This CDR3 region has 17 residues. The chain's CDR3 is CASSPSVRELLNHEQYF. In DNA form, the CDR3 reads TGTGCCAGCAGCCCCTCGGTGCGGGAGTTACTAAACCACGAGCAGTACTTC. The whole variable domain, filled in from reference TRBV7-2 and TRBJ2-7, reads GAGVSQSPSNKVTEKGKDVELRCDPISGHTALYWYRQSLGQGLEFLIYFQGNSAPDKSGLPSDRFSAERTGGSVSTLTIQRTQQEDSAVYLCASSPSVRELLNHEQYFGPGTRLTVT.

This clonotype was detected only a few times. This chain links TRBV7-6 with TRBJ2-3, with D perhaps given as TRBD1 or TRBD2 (5 bases each). Per the germline V gene, CDR1 is SGHVS and CDR2 is FNYEAQ. The CDR3 totals 14 residues. V dropped 5 bases and J dropped 5 bases, with 14 bases sitting between them. The DNA for the CDR3 is TGTGCCAGCAGCGCCGGGACCGGCGGAGATACGCAGTATTTT. This sequence encodes CASSAGTGGDTQYF.

CDR3 sequence reads: CSARDPTSGRVGGYEQYF. Written as DNA, the CDR3 is TGCAGTGCTAGAGATCCGACTAGCGGGAGGGTCGGAGGCTACGAGCAGTACTTC. The gene calls are TRBV20-1 and TRBJ2-7; 14 bases map to TRBD2. The CDR3 covers 18 residues. The V and J ends lost 0 bases and 3 bases, in that order; junction bases with no gene match: 10. CDR1 and CDR2 (germline): DFQATT, SNEGSKA (reference sequence).

DNA of the CDR3: TGCGCCAGCAAAACCGGACTAGCGGGATTCCAAGAGACCCAGTACTTC. This sequence encodes CASKTGLAGFQETQYF. V is TRBV5-1 and J is TRBJ2-5; 12 nucleotides match TRBD2. CDR1 and CDR2 from the germline V gene are SGHRS and YFSETQ. J was trimmed by 1 base and V by 6 bases; bases with no gene match: 7. CDR3 length equals 16 residues.

The chain links TRBV15 to TRBJ2-5; D is unresolved. The V gene lost 1 base and the J gene lost 4 bases, with 7 bases spanning the gap. CDR1 and CDR2 from the germline V gene are LNHNV and YYDKDF (reference sequence). The CDR3 is made up of 13 amino acids. For the CDR3, the DNA is TGTGCCACCAGCAGAGCTACAGTAGAGACCCAGTACTTC. Translation: CATSRATVETQYF.

A note on this clonotype: Sequence at one end of the junction differs from germline and may be a read error. The chain uses TRBV6-5 and TRBJ1-6; 7 bases align to TRBD1. The CDR3 contains 14 residues. Germline V CDR1 and CDR2: MNHEY, SVGAGI. The CDR3 loop is CSSSSGQGGSPLHF. The CDR3 DNA sequence: TGTTCCAGCAGTTCTGGGCAGGGGGGTTCACCCCTCCACTTT.

This clonotype was recorded a few times. The rearrangement joins TRBV2 to TRBJ2-7, with unresolved D. With 3 bases removed from V and 2 bases from J, the gap between germline ends came to 8 bases. Per the germline V gene, CDR1 is SNHLY and CDR2 is FYNNEI. The CDR3 consists of 13 residues. The DNA for the CDR3 is TGTGCCAGCAGTGAGTGGGATACCTACGAGCAGTACTTC. Its translation is CASSEWDTYEQYF.

The genes are TRBV21-1 and TRBJ2-5. TRBV21-1 corresponds to a pseudogene. CDR3 size: 11 residues. Here the CDR3 DNA reads TGTGCCAGCAACGGGGAAGAGACCCAGTACTTC. Its protein is CASNGEETQYF.

The J gene is TRBJ2-5, the V gene TRBV14; D is unclear. The CDR3 contains 12 residues. Between the trimmed V and J ends, which lost 4 bases and 6 bases, there was a span of 9 bases. Germline V gene data show CDR1 as SGHDN and CDR2 as FVKESK. The chain's CDR3 is CASSPRQQTQYF. CDR3 coding DNA: TGTGCCAGCAGCCCTCGTCAGCAGACCCAGTACTTC.

V and J are TRBV7-9 and TRBJ2-7, with D unclear. Deletions cut 0 bases from V and 2 bases from J, with 11 bases between. This CDR3 comprises 15 residues. Germline assignment: CDR1 SEHNR and CDR2 FQNEAQ (reference sequence). CDR3 DNA: TGTGCCAGCAGCTTAGCGCCCGAGGCGCCCTACGAGCAGTACTTC. Its protein product is CASSLAPEAPYEQYF. The full variable domain, with the rest looked up from reference TRBV7-9 and TRBJ2-7, is DTGVSQNPRHKITKRGQNVTFRCDPISEHNRLYWYRQTLGQGPEFLTYFQNEAQLEKSRLLSDRFSAERPKGSFSTLEIQRTEQGDSAMYLCASSLAPEAPYEQYFGPGTRLTVT.

The sample holds a few counts of this clonotype. The CDR3 nucleotides read TGTGCCAGCATACCGGGGAGCGGGCAATTTAGCACAGATACGCAGTATTTT. It specifies CASIPGSGQFSTDTQYF. This chain uses TRBV7-9 with TRBJ2-3, with D maybe TRBD2 (6 bases). CDR3 length: 17 amino acids. V was shortened by 7 bases and J by 0 bases, with 20 bases between the two germline ends. Looked up from germline, CDR1 is SEHNR and CDR2 is FQNEAQ (reference sequence). Using reference TRBV7-9 and TRBJ2-3 for the parts outside the CDR3, the full variable domain is DTGVSQNPRHKITKRGQNVTFRCDPISEHNRLYWYRQTLGQGPEFLTYFQNEAQLEKSRLLSDRFSAERPKGSFSTLEIQRTEQGDSAMYLCASIPGSGQFSTDTQYFGPGTRLTVL.

This clonotype was found many times. The chain employs TRBV4-1 and TRBJ2-5; possibly TRBD1 or TRBD2 for D (5 bases each). Germline V gene sequence: CDR1 MGHRA, CDR2 YSYEKL. This CDR3 has 15 amino acids. V dropped 1 base and J dropped 4 bases, with 13 bases sitting between them. The CDR3: CASSQVGAGRETQYF. CDR3 DNA sequence: TGCGCCAGCAGCCAAGTCGGGGCAGGGAGAGAGACCCAGTACTTC.

The chain uses TRBV12-3 or TRBV12-4 and TRBJ2-7, with D possibly being TRBD1 or TRBD2 (6 bases each). With 6 bases removed from V and 6 bases from J, the gap between germline ends came to 21 bases. The CDR3 is 15 amino acids. CDR3 sequence reads: CASSQIGGPGSEQYF. CDR3 sequence (DNA): TGTGCCAGCAGCCAGATCGGGGGCCCCGGCTCCGAGCAGTACTTC.

The chain joins TRBV12-3 or TRBV12-4 to TRBJ1-5, with a tentative D call TRBD1 (6 bases). Trimming cost V 8 bases and J 3 bases, with 14 bases left between them. The CDR3 totals 14 residues. For the CDR3, the DNA is TGTGCCAGCGGCTATTCAGGGGACAATCAGCCCCAGCATTTT. This sequence encodes CASGYSGDNQPQHF.

This clonotype has just a few counts. The chain combines TRBV28 with TRBJ2-1, with D perhaps matching TRBD2 (6 bases). The V end was cut by 8 bases, the J end by 8 bases, with 16 bases between. Germline V gene data show CDR1 as MDHEN and CDR2 as SYDVKM. The CDR3 loop spans 13 amino acids. CDR3 nucleotide sequence: TGTGCCAGCGGCCGCGGGGAGCCGGATGAGCAGTTCTTC. Protein: CASGRGEPDEQFF.